This TCR beta chain was profiled in a study of T cell changes during pregnancy in multiple sclerosis. The protocol was immunoSEQ multiplex PCR, while the TCRdb copy is restricted to in-frame clones and leaves out a portion. The sample has about 20,000 clones, 87% seen once; the top ten hold around an eighth. Germline V gene data show CDR1 as SGHNT and CDR2 as YENEEA. V was pared by 1 base and J by 2 bases, with 21 bases between. The CDR3 is 20 residues long. The sample was CD8+ T cells from peripheral blood mononuclear cells, taken in the third trimester of pregnancy. The sequence derives from a female donor in good health, enrolled as a control in a pregnancy study. The chain employs TRBV11-3 and TRBJ1-6; weak D call: TRBD1 (5 bases). The CDR3 loop reads CASSLVYRRQLLPYNSPLHF. The CDR3 DNA reads as TGTGCCAGCAGCTTAGTATATAGGCGACAGCTTTTACCCTATAATTCACCCCTCCACTTT.